The sequence of this T cell receptor beta chain was determined in a study of blood T cell repertoires in COVID-19. At the level of the study: Both acute and convalescent COVID-19 samples were obtained from the United States, Italy and Spain. Sources were T cells, B-cell-depleted T cells, or PBMCs; the material itself was cDNA or gDNA.

As handled by the study authors: Cell counts per sample came from amplifying reference gene primers. Profiled with immunoSEQ multiplex PCR; TCRdb holds only in-frame clones, not every one. V and J calls and clone size are given by that table; D and trimming were obtained from the DNA. The sample records 80,000 to 100,000 clones, 82% being singletons. The germline gives CDR1 MGHRA, CDR2 YSYEKL. This CDR3 has 15 amino acids. V was cut by 4 bases and J by 4 bases, with 16 bases left in between. Sequenced material: peripheral blood. The V gene is TRBV4-1, the J gene TRBJ1-2; TRBD1 might be the D (6 bases). The source is a man aged 70 or older with active or convalescent COVID-19. CDR3 residues: CASSLKRGFGYGYTF. In nucleotides, the CDR3 is TGCGCCAGCAGCCTCAAAAGGGGGTTCGGCTATGGCTACACCTTC.